This T cell receptor (beta chain) was captured in a study of OX40 agonist ivuxolimab in advanced cancers. Study in general: The treatment was a fully human IgG2 OX40 agonist, ivuxolimab. Three partial responders included one hepatocellular carcinoma patient and two cutaneous melanoma patients. Regarding the study as a whole: Low levels of normalized T-cell clonal expansion also appeared in some nonresponders. Relative to CD4+ cells, CD8+ T cells on average had more expanded clones.

Some clones are missing from TCRdb's copy, which holds only in-frame ones; the method was immunoSEQ multiplex PCR. This table has about 22,000 clones, roughly 84% appearing once. The germline V gene has CDR1 LNHDA and CDR2 SQIVND (reference sequence). The V segment lost 5 bases and the J segment 3 bases; nucleotides outside the gene matches: 4. This CDR3 region has 14 residues. Details on this clone: Antigen: not known.

V and J are TRBV19 and TRBJ1-1; TRBD1 matches at 9 bases. The receptor's source is an adult with an advanced solid tumor such as melanoma, head and neck, liver or kidney cancer. Sample: CD4+ or CD8+ T cells sorted from blood, taken in a trial of the OX40 agonist ivuxolimab. The CDR3 coding sequence is TGTGCCAGTAGTGGGGGACAGGGAGACACTGAAGCTTTCTTT. This encodes CASSGGQGDTEAFF.